One and the same sample provided the 30 T cell receptor beta chains below, sequenced in a study of regulatory T cells in long-lasting Graves disease. Combining iRepertoire HTBI primers with Arm-PCR of CDR3 regions, the authors built TCR beta libraries. Via MiXCR, TCRdb re-called the multiplex PCR reads, giving one row per CDR3 protein. Of 200,000 to 250,000 distinct CDR3 sequences in the sample, approximately 20% were seen once. Described time point: newly diagnosed GD, antithyroid drugs for less than 3 months. Extracted PBMC RNA gave rise to the TCR library. The material was peripheral blood mononuclear cells (PBMCs), obtained at new diagnosis, from a patient treated with antithyroid drugs. The receptors derive from a female donor with Graves disease.

This clonotype was seen more than once but under ten times. This sequence may be a read error, since a much larger clone differs from it by one base. Here the CDR3 reads CGARDPVRTDTQYF. CDR3 bases: TGCGGTGCTAGAGATCCGGTCCGCACAGATACGCAGTATTTT. J is TRBJ2-3 and V is TRBV20-1, with D hard to call. Germline values: CDR1 DFQATT, CDR2 SNEGSKA (reference sequence). The CDR3 has 14 residues.

This clonotype occurred once. J is TRBJ2-3 and V is TRBV28; TRBD2 aligns across 10 bases. V shed 7 bases, J shed 8 bases, and the junction held 9 bases outside the gene matches. Germline lookup yields CDR1 MDHEN and CDR2 SYDVKM. This CDR3 is 14 amino acids long. In nucleotides, the CDR3 is TGTGCCAGCATGGGAGGGCTAGCGGGGGCTACGCAGTATTTT. Its protein is CASMGGLAGATQYF.

This clonotype was found once. The chain carries TRBV7-9 and TRBJ2-1, with 7 nucleotides matching TRBD2. Germline V CDR1 and CDR2: SEHNR, FQNEAQ (reference sequence). Unmatched junction bases numbered 10, after V lost 1 base and J lost 7 bases. The CDR3 has 16 amino acids. In DNA, the CDR3 is TGTGCCAGCAGCTTAGGTGGGAGGGAAATGTTGAATGAGCAGTTCTTC. Translated: CASSLGGREMLNEQFF. Based on the CDR3 plus reference TRBV7-9 and TRBJ2-1, the full variable domain is DTGVSQNPRHKITKRGQNVTFRCDPISEHNRLYWYRQTLGQGPEFLTYFQNEAQLEKSRLLSDRFSAERPKGSFSTLEIQRTEQGDSAMYLCASSLGGREMLNEQFFGPGTRLTVL.

This clonotype has a count of ten or more. The chain employs TRBV6-5 and TRBJ1-2, with 10 nucleotides matching TRBD1. CDR3 length: 13 amino acids. V lost 4 bases to trimming and J lost 14 bases; unmatched junction nucleotides: 10. The germline gives CDR1 MNHEY, CDR2 SVGAGI. In nucleotides, the CDR3 is TGTGCCAGCAGTTCCTCGAGACAGGGGGCGCTTACCTTC. Amino acid sequence: CASSSSRQGALTF.

In this sample, this clonotype turned up many times. The chain couples TRBV18 to TRBJ1-1; no definite D call. Deletions cut 0 bases from V and 1 base from J, with 12 bases between. The CDR3 covers 16 residues. Germline CDR1 KGHSH, CDR2 LQKENI. CDR3 DNA: TGTGCCAGCTCACCACCGGTCCGGGCACGGAACACTGAAGCTTTCTTT. This translates into CASSPPVRARNTEAFF. The whole variable domain, remainder taken from reference TRBV18 and TRBJ1-1, is NAGVMQNPRHLVRRRGQEARLRCSPMKGHSHVYWYRQLPEEGLKFMVYLQKENIIDESGMPKERFSAEFPKEGPSILRIQQVVRGDSAAYFCASSPPVRARNTEAFFGQGTRLTVV.

This clonotype was observed many times. For the CDR3, the DNA is TGTGCCAGCAGCCGCCGGGGGGACAGCGGTTATGGCTACACCTTC. It encodes CASSRRGDSGYGYTF. The chain recombines TRBV6-1 with TRBJ1-2; TRBD1 matches at 7 bases. Germline assignment: CDR1 MNHNS and CDR2 SASEGT. The CDR3 has 15 residues. J lost 5 bases, V lost 6 bases, and 12 bases had no gene match.

This clonotype was detected ten times or more. The V and J genes are TRBV19 and TRBJ1-5; 7 positions match TRBD1. V shed 6 bases and J 6 bases; nucleotides not matched to a gene: 5. Germline CDR1 and CDR2: LNHDA and SQIVND (reference sequence). This CDR3 contains 13 residues. The CDR3 sequence: CASRDRESQPQHF. The CDR3 bases are TGTGCCAGTAGAGACAGGGAAAGTCAGCCCCAGCATTTT. Looking up the rest from reference TRBV19 and TRBJ1-5 gives the full variable domain: DGGITQSPKYLFRKEGQNVTLSCEQNLNHDAMYWYRQDPGQGLRLIYYSQIVNDFQKGDIAEGYSVSREKKESFPLTVTSAQKNPTAFYLCASRDRESQPQHFGDGTRLSIL.

This chain links TRBV7-2 with TRBJ1-5; 11 nucleotides align to TRBD1. The CDR3 consists of 14 residues. Germline assignment: CDR1 SGHTA and CDR2 FQGNSA. V shed 5 bases, J shed 7 bases, and the junction held 4 bases outside the gene matches. Written as DNA, the CDR3 is TGTGCCAGCAGCCCCGGGACAGGGGGGCAGCCCCAGCATTTT. Amino acid sequence: CASSPGTGGQPQHF.

This clonotype was recorded a few times. One junction end disagrees with the germline gene, perhaps due to a read error. The CDR3 sequence is CASSDRGFGGYEQCF. Here the CDR3 DNA reads TGCGCCAGCAGTGACCGGGGCTTTGGCGGGTACGAGCAGTGCTTC. This chain uses TRBV10-2 with TRBJ2-7, with D perhaps being TRBD1 or TRBD2 (5 bases each). CDR3 length: 15 amino acids. CDR1 and CDR2 from the germline V gene are WSHSY and SAAADI.

This clonotype was seen ten or more times. This rearrangement joins TRBV3-1 to TRBJ2-1; D uncertain. V shed 4 bases and J shed 6 bases, with 10 bases lying between them. Germline CDR1 is LGHDT and CDR2 is YNNKEL (reference sequence). The CDR3 consists of 13 residues. The CDR3 sequence is CASSLRLINEQFF. CDR3 nucleotides: TGTGCCAGCAGCCTCCGACTGATCAATGAGCAGTTCTTC.

This clonotype was counted many times. The chain links TRBV4-1 to TRBJ2-1; tentatively, D is TRBD1 or TRBD2 (5 bases each). The V gene's germline CDR1 is MGHRA and CDR2 YSYEKL. Deletions cut 3 bases from V and 6 bases from J, with 15 bases between. This CDR3 has 15 residues. The CDR3: CASSQQGPRINEQFF. The CDR3 nucleotides read TGCGCCAGCAGCCAGCAGGGACCTCGCATCAATGAGCAGTTCTTC.

The chain employs TRBV28 and TRBJ1-1; D is undetermined. This CDR3 spans 14 amino acids. Trimming shortened V by 2 bases and J by 1 base, and 8 bases separated the two germline ends. Germline CDR1 is MDHEN and CDR2 is SYDVKM. The CDR3 loop reads CASSLPRRNTEAFF. The DNA for the CDR3 is TGTGCCAGCAGTTTACCCCGACGGAACACTGAAGCTTTCTTT. Together with reference TRBV28 and TRBJ1-1, the CDR3 gives the full variable domain: DVKVTQSSRYLVKRTGEKVFLECVQDMDHENMFWYRQDPGLGLRLIYFSYDVKMKEKGDIPEGYSVSREKKERFSLILESASTNQTSMYLCASSLPRRNTEAFFGQGTRLTVV.

This clonotype was detected many times. V usage is TRBV20-1 and J usage is TRBJ1-1; 7 bases line up with TRBD1. CDR1 is DFQATT and CDR2 is SNEGSKA in the germline V gene (reference sequence). The CDR3 loop spans 14 amino acids. Losses at the gene ends were 2 bases for V and 4 bases for J; bases not matched to a gene: 7. DNA of the CDR3: TGCAGTGCTAGAATTGACAGGGCGCGCACTGAAGCTTTCTTT. It encodes CSARIDRARTEAFF.

This clonotype came up many times. A much larger clone is a single base away; this may be a read error. Because the CDR3 is missing its conserved closing phenylalanine or tryptophan, this is likely a read error. The CDR3 is CASSATGGASYGYTL. The CDR3 DNA reads as TGTGCCAGCAGCGCAACAGGGGGCGCGAGCTATGGCTACACCCTC. The rearrangement uses TRBV2 and TRBJ1-2; 9 bases fit TRBD1. Looked up from germline, CDR1 is SNHLY and CDR2 is FYNNEI. With 6 bases clipped from V and 4 bases from J, the junction kept 9 bases outside the gene matches. CDR3 length: 15 residues.

This clonotype was observed many times. This chain connects TRBV11-3 to TRBJ2-5; D not resolved. The CDR3 is 12 amino acids. Between the trimmed V and J ends, which lost 5 bases and 1 base, there was a span of 5 bases. CDR1 is SGHNT, CDR2 YENEEA, per germline. As DNA, the CDR3 is TGTGCCAGCAGCAGGTTCCAAGAGACCCAGTACTTC. Amino acid sequence: CASSRFQETQYF.

In its sample, this clonotype was seen a few times. This may be a read error: a much more frequent sequence differs by one nucleotide. This CDR3 is missing its conserved last phenylalanine or tryptophan, likely due to a read error. The gene calls are TRBV6-4 and TRBJ2-2; 7 bases match TRBD2. Germline lookup yields CDR1 MRHNA and CDR2 SNTAGT. The CDR3 loop spans 15 amino acids. The J segment lost 6 bases and the V segment lost 8 bases, leaving 12 bases of the junction unmatched. The CDR3 sequence is CASLFGLEASGELFS. The CDR3 DNA is TGTGCCAGCTTATTTGGACTAGAGGCATCCGGGGAGCTGTTTTCT.

This clonotype was seen many times. The V call is TRBV7-9, the J call TRBJ2-5; 7 bases align to TRBD2. The V gene's germline CDR1 is SEHNR and CDR2 FQNEAQ (reference sequence). The V segment lost 5 bases and the J segment 2 bases; nucleotides outside the gene matches: 5. This CDR3 region has 14 residues. This CDR3 is CASSPLADQETQYF. The DNA for the CDR3 is TGTGCCAGCAGCCCCCTAGCGGATCAAGAGACCCAGTACTTC.

This clonotype has a count of ten or more. The genes are TRBV7-2 and TRBJ1-1; unclear D gene. The CDR3 covers 15 residues. Trimming took off 0 bases at V and 4 bases at J, with 12 bases between the two ends. From germline, CDR1 is SGHTA and CDR2 FQGNSA. CDR3 DNA: TGTGCCAGCAGCTTAGCGCCCGTGGGAAGCACTGAAGCTTTCTTT. This codes for CASSLAPVGSTEAFF.

This clonotype has a count of ten or more. The rearrangement links TRBV10-3 to TRBJ2-1; TRBD1 matches 7 bases. This CDR3 region has 19 residues. V trimming: 3 bases; J trimming: 4 bases; junction bases outside the gene matches: 18. Per the germline V gene, CDR1 is ENHRY and CDR2 is SYGVKD. CDR3 in DNA: TGTGCCATCAGTGATGTCCCAAAAACGACAGGGTTCTTATACAATGAGCAGTTCTTC. It yields the protein CAISDVPKTTGFLYNEQFF.

This clonotype has at least ten counts. The gene calls are TRBV6-5 and TRBJ2-3; 9 nucleotides agree with TRBD2. The germline CDR1 and CDR2 sequences are MNHEY and SVGAGI. The V segment lost 3 bases and the J segment 5 bases; nucleotides outside the gene matches: 3. This CDR3 is 14 amino acids long. The CDR3 DNA reads as TGTGCCAGCAGTTATCTACTAGCGGGAGATACGCAGTATTTT. Amino acids: CASSYLLAGDTQYF.

This clonotype was counted at least ten times. The chain is built from TRBV18 and TRBJ2-1; 7 bases match TRBD2. V trimming: 8 bases; J trimming: 3 bases; junction bases outside the gene matches: 7. This CDR3 has 14 amino acids. CDR1 is KGHSH, CDR2 LQKENI, per germline. DNA for the CDR3: TGTGCCAGCAGCTTAACGGGAGGCTACAATGAGCAGTTCTTC. Translating gives CASSLTGGYNEQFF.

This clonotype came up many times. The CDR3 is CASSFLADGETQYF. DNA of the CDR3: TGTGCCAGCAGTTTCTTAGCGGACGGAGAGACCCAGTACTTC. The chain links TRBV12-3 or TRBV12-4 to TRBJ2-5; tentative D call: TRBD2 (6 bases). V was shortened by 3 bases and J by 4 bases, with 12 bases between the two germline ends. This CDR3 comprises 14 residues.

This clonotype was counted at least ten times. V usage is TRBV2 and J usage is TRBJ1-2, with 9 bases that match TRBD1. The CDR3 has 13 residues. V trimming: 4 bases; J trimming: 8 bases; junction bases outside the gene matches: 5. CDR1 is SNHLY and CDR2 is FYNNEI in the germline V gene. CDR3 protein: CASSGYRGHGYTF. CDR3 nucleotides: TGTGCCAGCAGTGGGTACAGGGGGCACGGCTACACCTTC.

This clonotype has ten or more counts. This chain uses TRBV29-1 with TRBJ2-3; D remains ambiguous. Per the germline V gene, CDR1 is SQVTM and CDR2 is ANQGSEA. CDR3 length: 14 residues. V was cut by 4 bases and J by 0 bases, with 11 bases left in between. In DNA form, the CDR3 reads TGCAGCGTTGCTCCCGTTTATAGCACAGATACGCAGTATTTT. Its protein is CSVAPVYSTDTQYF.

This clonotype was observed a handful of times. J is TRBJ2-7 and V is TRBV6-2 or TRBV6-3; 14 bases align to TRBD2. CDR3 length: 16 residues. The V gene end was trimmed by 4 bases and the J gene end by 6 bases; junction bases not matched to a gene: 8. CDR1 and CDR2 (germline): MNHEY, SVGEGT. Here the CDR3 DNA reads TGTGCCAGCAGTTCGGGACTAGCGGGAGAAGGAGGCGAGCAGTACTTC. Encoded protein: CASSSGLAGEGGEQYF.

This clonotype was counted ten times or more. The chain's CDR3 is CSAREGGGPNEQFF. CDR3 sequence (DNA): TGCAGTGCTAGAGAAGGGGGAGGGCCCAATGAGCAGTTCTTC. The gene calls are TRBV20-1 and TRBJ2-1; TRBD2 might be the D (7 bases). Trimming left V 0 bases short and J 6 bases short, with 12 bases between. CDR1 is DFQATT, CDR2 SNEGSKA, per germline (reference sequence). CDR3 length: 14 residues.

This clonotype has ten or more counts. The rearrangement uses TRBV3-1 and TRBJ2-7; D is unresolved. Germline assignment: CDR1 LGHDT and CDR2 YNNKEL (reference sequence). The CDR3 covers 13 residues. V dropped 1 base and J dropped 4 bases, with 8 bases sitting between them. CDR3 coding DNA: TGTGCCAGCAGCCAAGGGTATTCGTACGAGCAGTACTTC. This sequence encodes CASSQGYSYEQYF.

This chain uses TRBV28 with TRBJ2-7; 14 bases fit TRBD2. Germline trimming cut 5 bases from V and 6 bases from J; bases unmatched to any gene: 6. Germline V gives CDR1 MDHEN, CDR2 SYDVKM. CDR3 length: 15 residues. The CDR3 spells CASSRTSGRWSEQYF. The CDR3 nucleotides are TGTGCCAGCAGTCGGACTAGCGGGAGGTGGTCCGAGCAGTACTTC.

This clonotype has a count of ten or more. This chain connects TRBV27 to TRBJ2-1; possibly TRBD2 for D (6 bases). CDR3 length: 16 residues. Germline values: CDR1 MNHEY, CDR2 SMNVEV (reference sequence). The V and J ends lost 6 bases and 2 bases respectively, with 17 bases between them. This chain's CDR3 is CASSTLYGTAYNEQFF. For the CDR3, the DNA is TGTGCCAGCAGCACATTATACGGGACTGCCTACAATGAGCAGTTCTTC.

This clonotype was seen ten or more times. The CDR3 DNA sequence: TGTGCCTGGAGTGTACTACAGGGTTCGCAGTATTTT. Translating gives CAWSVLQGSQYF. The chain joins TRBV30 to TRBJ2-3, with D perhaps matching TRBD1 (6 bases). The germline V gene has CDR1 GTSNPN and CDR2 SVGIG (reference sequence). Trimming shortened V by 0 bases and J by 10 bases, and 11 bases separated the two germline ends. CDR3 length: 12 amino acids.